The 9 T cell receptor beta chains given below trace back to one sample, sequenced in a study of shared clonotypes between healthy human individuals. Profiling relied on immunoSEQ multiplex PCR, and the TCRdb table lists in-frame clones only, not all of them. The sample contains about 2.1 million clones, about 94% of which appear only once. Naive CD8 cells were CD45RO-negative, positively selected for CCR7, excluding terminally differentiated effector memory CD45RA+ cells. The source material was naive CD8+ T cells from PBMCs. Receptors originate from a man between 18 and 35 years old in good health. Some clones in this sample may be carry-over from other donors' samples.

This rearrangement joins TRBV9 to TRBJ1-2, with TRBD1 as a possible D gene (5 bases). V lost 0 bases to trimming and J lost 7 bases, with 19 bases between them. The CDR3 spans 16 residues. Germline loops: CDR1 SGDLS, CDR2 YYNGEE. The CDR3 nucleotides are TGTGCCAGCAGCGTAGCGGTAGGGGCCCCCGAATCTGGCTACACCTTC. This sequence encodes CASSVAVGAPESGYTF.

This chain uses TRBV19 with TRBJ1-1, with unresolved D. V shed 6 bases and J shed 1 base, with 3 bases lying between them. CDR1 is LNHDA, CDR2 SQIVND, per germline (reference sequence). The CDR3 is 11 amino acids. In DNA form, the CDR3 reads TGTGCCAGTAGATGGAACACTGAAGCTTTCTTT. Amino acid sequence: CASRWNTEAFF. Full variable domain (missing parts from reference TRBV19 and TRBJ1-1): DGGITQSPKYLFRKEGQNVTLSCEQNLNHDAMYWYRQDPGQGLRLIYYSQIVNDFQKGDIAEGYSVSREKKESFPLTVTSAQKNPTAFYLCASRWNTEAFFGQGTRLTVV.

This rearrangement joins TRBV6-6 to TRBJ2-7; D unresolved. The germline gives CDR1 MNHNY, CDR2 SVGAGI (reference sequence). CDR3 length: 12 residues. The V end was cut by 5 bases, the J end by 4 bases, with 9 bases between. This CDR3 is CASSPNRYEQYF. The CDR3 DNA follows: TGTGCCAGCAGTCCCAACAGATACGAGCAGTACTTC.

The chain employs TRBV5-6 and TRBJ2-7; D is perhaps TRBD1 (5 bases). Germline loops: CDR1 SGHDT, CDR2 YYEEEE. The CDR3 contains 16 residues. V lost 4 bases, J lost 6 bases, and 23 bases lay in between. The CDR3 nucleotides are TGTGCCAGCAGCCCTCCCCCGAAGAGAAGAACAGGCGAGCAGTACTTC. Its protein product is CASSPPPKRRTGEQYF.

The V call is TRBV11-2, the J call TRBJ2-1, with 7 bases matching TRBD2. The V and J ends lost 1 base and 8 bases, in that order; junction bases with no gene match: 8. The CDR3 sequence is 15 residues long. Looked up from germline, CDR1 is SGHAT and CDR2 is FQNNGV. This CDR3 reads CASSLVGLGSYEQFF. Written as DNA, the CDR3 is TGTGCCAGCAGCTTAGTTGGACTAGGATCCTATGAGCAGTTCTTC.

The chain carries TRBV13 and TRBJ2-3, with TRBD1 matching 7 bases. Germline V lookup: CDR1 PRHDT, CDR2 FYEKMQ (reference sequence). CDR3 size: 14 residues. V dropped 5 bases and J dropped 0; count of bases not matched to a gene: 2. The CDR3, as DNA: TGTGCCAGCAGCCCGACAGGGAGCACAGATACGCAGTATTTT. It encodes CASSPTGSTDTQYF. Full variable domain (outside the CDR3, taken from reference TRBV13 and TRBJ2-3): AAGVIQSPRHLIKEKRETATLKCYPIPRHDTVYWYQQGPGQDPQFLISFYEKMQSDKGSIPDRFSAQQFSDYHSELNMSSLELGDSALYFCASSPTGSTDTQYFGPGTRLTVL.

The chain uses TRBV27 and TRBJ2-1; tentative D call: TRBD2 (6 bases). The CDR3 runs 16 residues. Germline V gene lookup returns CDR1 MNHEY and CDR2 SMNVEV (reference sequence). Trimming cost V 7 bases and J 2 bases, with 18 bases left between them. The CDR3 here is CASKPFSGGAYNEQFF. The CDR3 nucleotides read TGTGCCAGCAAACCGTTTAGCGGAGGTGCCTACAATGAGCAGTTCTTC.

With regard to this clone: Other DNA sequences in the sample encode the same CDR3. The V and J genes are TRBV28 and TRBJ1-5; D is unresolved. Germline values: CDR1 MDHEN, CDR2 SYDVKM. Deletions cut 1 base from V and 1 base from J, with 5 bases between. The CDR3 has 14 amino acids. The CDR3 is CASSLSGSNQPQHF. The CDR3 DNA sequence: TGTGCCAGCAGTTTATCGGGGAGCAATCAGCCCCAGCATTTT.

This clone was counted between two and nine times. The sample has other DNA sequences that encode this CDR3 too. The V gene is TRBV30, the J gene TRBJ1-1; 8 nucleotides line up with TRBD1. Unmatched junction bases numbered 0, after V lost 2 bases and J lost 7 bases. The germline V gene has CDR1 GTSNPN and CDR2 SVGIG (reference sequence). This CDR3 is 11 amino acids long. The CDR3 loop reads CAWSTGGEAFF. The CDR3 region has the DNA TGTGCCTGGAGTACAGGGGGTGAAGCTTTCTTT.